This T cell receptor beta chain was identified during a study of T cell responses to AZD1222 COVID-19 vaccine. Study overall: Recipients boosted at about 4 weeks or about 12 weeks are pooled.

The assay was immunoSEQ multiplex PCR, and TCRdb's table has in-frame clones only and misses some. The sample carries some 140,000 clones, over 85% recorded once. Notes on the study in general: After two AZD1222 doses, spike-specific TCR breadth and depth rose versus day 0. Donors in the cohort were predominantly white British and more often female, and clonal diversity was possibly underestimated. Mapped onto spike, vaccine-associated CD4 TCRs spanned it and were dominant at 160-218 and 743-854.

Points on this clone: Its antigen is unidentified.

The CDR3 consists of 15 residues. The germline gives CDR1 MNHEY, CDR2 SMNVEV (reference sequence). The ends were cut back, 3 bases at V and 4 bases at J, with 12 bases in the middle. The sample here was peripheral blood, taken on day 0 of AZD1222 vaccination. This chain uses TRBV27 with TRBJ2-2; D remains ambiguous. The receptor was derived from an adult in good health. The DNA for the CDR3 is TGTGCCAGCAGTTTCGGGCCGGTGGGCACCGGGGAGCTGTTTTTT. This encodes CASSFGPVGTGELFF.